Listed here are 24 T cell receptor beta chains from one sample, sequenced in a study of lymphopenia after photon versus proton radiotherapy (dated by TCRdb to the late 2010s). The library relied on the immunoSEQ multiplex PCR assay. TCRdb's version of the immuneACCESS table is confined to in-frame rearrangements and falls short of the full clone set. An unresolved V gene accounts for under half of the shortfall where checked; the remainder is of unknown origin. For this sample the table gives some 76,000 clones, of which approximately 90% were detected only once. The biggest ten clones account for approximately 2% of the sample. This sample comprised peripheral blood, obtained from a patient treated with photon-based radiotherapy. The source is a woman between 40 and 50 years old with cholangiocarcinoma.

The V and J genes are TRBV7-6 and TRBJ2-1; 8 bases match TRBD1. Germline loops: CDR1 SGHVS, CDR2 FNYEAQ. Germline trimming cut 4 bases from V and 6 bases from J; bases unmatched to any gene: 2. The CDR3 runs to 13 residues. The DNA for the CDR3 is TGTGCCAGCAGCTCCGACAGGGGCAATGAGCAGTTCTTC. Translating it yields CASSSDRGNEQFF.

This clone showed up just once. The chain recombines TRBV7-8 with TRBJ2-2; 15 bases line up with TRBD2. Germline V gives CDR1 SGHVS, CDR2 FQNEAQ. This CDR3 has 18 residues. With 4 bases clipped from V and 7 bases from J, the junction kept 10 bases outside the gene matches. CDR3 in amino acids: CASSSFGLAGGPIGELFF. The CDR3 nucleotides read TGTGCCAGCAGCTCCTTCGGACTAGCGGGAGGGCCGATCGGGGAGCTGTTTTTT.

V gene TRBV2 combines with J gene TRBJ2-7; D might be TRBD2 (6 bases). The CDR3 sequence is 14 residues long. CDR1 and CDR2 (germline): SNHLY, FYNNEI. Trimming left V 4 bases short and J 7 bases short, with 17 bases between. The CDR3 reads CASSVPGLPVEQYF. DNA for the CDR3: TGTGCCAGCAGTGTGCCGGGACTCCCCGTAGAGCAGTACTTC.

This clone appeared a single time. The V and J genes are TRBV4-2 and TRBJ2-2; D is undetermined. The CDR3 is 14 residues long. From germline, CDR1 is LGHNA and CDR2 YNFKEQ. With 5 bases removed from V and 5 bases from J, the gap between germline ends came to 12 bases. As DNA, the CDR3 is TGTGCCAGCAGCTTTACCCCGGAAACCGGGGAGCTGTTTTTT. Protein: CASSFTPETGELFF.

The gene calls are TRBV2 and TRBJ2-6; TRBD1 aligns across 7 bases. The CDR3 runs 17 residues. J was trimmed by 0 bases and V by 6 bases; bases with no gene match: 8. Germline CDR1 is SNHLY and CDR2 is FYNNEI. The CDR3 nucleotides read TGTGCCAGCAGGTCGGGACAGTTACGCTCTGGGGCCAACGTCCTGACTTTC. This codes for CASRSGQLRSGANVLTF.

The chain is built from TRBV13 and TRBJ2-3; D gene uncertain. Per germline, CDR1 PRHDT and CDR2 FYEKMQ (reference sequence). The CDR3 is 12 residues long. V lost 1 base to trimming and J lost 4 bases, with 3 bases between them. The DNA of the CDR3 is TGTGCCAGCAGCTTAGTCCCAGATACGCAGTATTTT. Its protein is CASSLVPDTQYF.

In this sample, this clone turned up a few times. The chain links TRBV19 to TRBJ1-5, with TRBD1 identical over 9 bases. CDR3 size: 16 residues. The J segment lost 7 bases and the V segment lost 3 bases, leaving 10 bases of the junction unmatched. Germline V gene lookup returns CDR1 LNHDA and CDR2 SQIVND (reference sequence). CDR3 sequence (DNA): TGTGCCAGTAGTATCTCTAAGGACAGGGGAGGGCAGCCCCAGCATTTT. This translates into CASSISKDRGGQPQHF.

The CDR3 coding sequence is TGTGCCGTAAGGGCACAGGAGAACACTGAAGCTTTCTTT. This translates into CAVRAQENTEAFF. The rearrangement links TRBV10-3 to TRBJ1-1; D is possibly TRBD1 (5 bases). The germline V gene encodes CDR1 ENHRY and CDR2 SYGVKD. Trimming took 11 bases from V and 1 from J, leaving 14 bases between them. CDR3 size: 13 residues.

This chain links TRBV28 with TRBJ1-2, with 8 bases fitting TRBD1. The CDR3 spans 14 residues. Trimming at V came to 6 bases and at J to 3 bases, leaving 6 bases not matched to a gene. The germline V gene encodes CDR1 MDHEN and CDR2 SYDVKM. CDR3 sequence reads: CASRALGQDYGYTF. The CDR3 nucleotides read TGTGCCAGCAGGGCCTTGGGACAGGACTATGGCTACACCTTC.

The rearrangement uses TRBV6-1 and TRBJ2-3, with TRBD2 matching 9 bases. CDR1 and CDR2 (germline): MNHNS, SASEGT. CDR3 length: 16 amino acids. V was clipped by 2 bases and J by 7 bases; unmatched bases: 10. The CDR3 spells CASSESASGKRYTQYF. DNA of the CDR3: TGTGCCAGCAGTGAATCGGCTAGCGGGAAGAGATATACGCAGTATTTT.

The V call is TRBV29-1, the J call TRBJ2-3, with no clear D. Trimming took off 8 bases at V and 1 base at J, with 19 bases between the two ends. The CDR3 consists of 15 residues. CDR1 and CDR2 from the germline V gene are SQVTM and ANQGSEA. The CDR3 loop reads CSPPPTRWGTDTQYF. The CDR3, as DNA: TGCAGCCCCCCCCCGACCAGGTGGGGCACAGATACGCAGTATTTT.

This sequence joins TRBV6-5 and TRBJ2-4; 7 bases are shared with TRBD1. CDR3 length equals 11 residues. Germline V gene sequence: CDR1 MNHEY, CDR2 SVGAGI. Germline trimming cut 5 bases from V and 12 bases from J; bases unmatched to any gene: 4. The DNA for the CDR3 is TGTGCCAGCAGTACTGGACAGGATCAGTACTTC. Translation gives CASSTGQDQYF.

The rearrangement links TRBV6-4 to TRBJ2-1, with TRBD2 identical over 16 bases. J gave up 6 bases and V 4 bases, and 9 bases lay outside the gene matches. The length of the CDR3 is 18 residues. Germline CDR1 reads MRHNA; CDR2 reads SNTAGT. The CDR3 sequence is CASSGLGTSGGAPNEQFF. CDR3 in DNA: TGTGCCAGCAGTGGCCTGGGGACTAGCGGGGGGGCACCCAATGAGCAGTTCTTC.

The chain recombines TRBV2 with TRBJ2-1; D remains ambiguous. The ends were cut back, 7 bases at V and 7 bases at J, with 17 bases in the middle. The CDR3 covers 14 residues. The V gene's germline CDR1 is SNHLY and CDR2 FYNNEI. CDR3 region: CASTLNGPFNEQFF. CDR3 coding DNA: TGTGCCAGCACCTTAAACGGACCTTTTAATGAGCAGTTCTTC.

The chain has TRBV5-1 and TRBJ2-2; TRBD1 aligns across 8 bases. This CDR3 comprises 16 residues. J was trimmed by 5 bases and V by 4 bases; bases with no gene match: 10. Germline lookup yields CDR1 SGHRS and CDR2 YFSETQ. The DNA of the CDR3 is TGCGCCAGCAGCCAGGGGGCGGGCATAGGAACCGGGGAGCTGTTTTTT. This gives the protein CASSQGAGIGTGELFF.

J is TRBJ2-7 and V is TRBV19, with D possibly being TRBD2 (6 bases). Germline V gene sequence: CDR1 LNHDA, CDR2 SQIVND (reference sequence). V dropped 6 bases and J dropped 5 bases, with 32 bases sitting between them. This CDR3 has 19 residues. The CDR3 sequence: CASSNSLRGPAGIGHEQYF. CDR3 bases: TGTGCCAGTAGCAACTCTCTGCGGGGTCCGGCGGGAATAGGGCACGAGCAGTACTTC. The full variable domain, rest sourced from reference TRBV19 and TRBJ2-7, is DGGITQSPKYLFRKEGQNVTLSCEQNLNHDAMYWYRQDPGQGLRLIYYSQIVNDFQKGDIAEGYSVSREKKESFPLTVTSAQKNPTAFYLCASSNSLRGPAGIGHEQYFGPGTRLTVT.

The chain uses TRBV6-5 and TRBJ1-1; TRBD1 aligns across 9 bases. CDR3 length: 14 residues. CDR1 and CDR2 (germline): MNHEY, SVGAGI. The J segment lost 5 bases and the V segment lost 9 bases, leaving 10 bases of the junction unmatched. Here the CDR3 reads CASRTGEYGTEAFF. The DNA for the CDR3 is TGTGCCAGTCGGACAGGGGAGTATGGGACTGAAGCTTTCTTT.

The gene calls are TRBV19 and TRBJ1-1; D gene uncertain. CDR3 length: 13 residues. V shed 3 bases and J shed 6 bases, with 11 bases lying between them. From germline, CDR1 is LNHDA and CDR2 SQIVND (reference sequence). CDR3 amino acids: CASSMAVTSEAFF. CDR3 nucleotide sequence: TGTGCCAGTAGTATGGCAGTCACTTCTGAAGCTTTCTTT. The variable domain in full, completed from reference TRBV19 and TRBJ1-1, reads DGGITQSPKYLFRKEGQNVTLSCEQNLNHDAMYWYRQDPGQGLRLIYYSQIVNDFQKGDIAEGYSVSREKKESFPLTVTSAQKNPTAFYLCASSMAVTSEAFFGQGTRLTVV.

V is TRBV6-1 and J is TRBJ2-7; either TRBD1 or TRBD2 may fit D (5 bases each). CDR3 length: 15 amino acids. The V end was cut by 4 bases, the J end by 5 bases, with 18 bases between. CDR1 and CDR2 (germline): MNHNS, SASEGT. The CDR3 loop reads CASSVRDGPANEQYF. The CDR3 DNA reads as TGTGCCAGCAGTGTAAGGGACGGGCCGGCAAACGAGCAGTACTTC.

This clone was observed a handful of times. The V and J genes are TRBV6-1 and TRBJ1-5, with D maybe TRBD1 (5 bases). Germline assignment: CDR1 MNHNS and CDR2 SASEGT. This CDR3 region has 14 residues. V lost 6 bases and J 3 bases, leaving 12 bases between the germline ends. For the CDR3, the DNA is TGTGCCAGCAGAATGGAGGGGAACAATCAGCCCCAGCATTTT. Amino acid sequence: CASRMEGNNQPQHF.

The gene calls are TRBV4-3 and TRBJ2-3; D is unresolved. The CDR3 has 15 residues. Trimming cost V 0 bases and J 5 bases, with 12 bases left between them. The V gene's germline CDR1 is LGHNA and CDR2 YSLEER. This CDR3 is CASSQDFRWGDTQYF. The CDR3, as DNA: TGCGCCAGCAGCCAAGATTTTCGCTGGGGAGATACGCAGTATTTT.

DNA of the CDR3: TGTGCCATCAGTGAGTCACTAGCGGGAGGGCGTATGGAGACCCAGTACTTC. Its translation: CAISESLAGGRMETQYF. The chain links TRBV10-3 to TRBJ2-5; 13 positions agree with TRBD2. The V and J ends lost 0 bases and 5 bases, in that order; junction bases with no gene match: 6. The CDR3 is made up of 17 amino acids. Germline V gene sequence: CDR1 ENHRY, CDR2 SYGVKD.

This chain links TRBV28 with TRBJ1-5, with D unclear. CDR1 is MDHEN, CDR2 SYDVKM, per germline. Deletions cut 3 bases from V and 4 bases from J, with 16 bases between. This CDR3 is 16 amino acids long. This CDR3 is CASSFSWSTSNQPQHF. The CDR3 region has the DNA TGTGCCAGCAGTTTCAGTTGGTCGACCTCAAATCAGCCCCAGCATTTT.

The gene calls are TRBV10-3 and TRBJ2-1; 8 bases are a match to TRBD1. Germline V gives CDR1 ENHRY, CDR2 SYGVKD. The CDR3 runs 14 residues. The ends lost 8 bases at V and 7 bases at J; junction bases unmatched: 10. Written as DNA, the CDR3 is TGTGCCATCGGACTCAGGGGGCGCGGGAATGAGCAGTTCTTC. Its protein is CAIGLRGRGNEQFF.